This T cell receptor (beta chain) was obtained from a study of Ad26.COV2.S vaccination and SARS-CoV-2 variants. Trimming stripped 2 bases from V and 4 bases from J, with 20 bases between. The germline gives CDR1 MDHEN, CDR2 SYDVKM. CDR3 length equals 17 residues. Indicated treatment: roughly 20 received Ad26.COV2.S at low or high dose, single or two shots; 5 received placebo; per-sample allocation not given. Sampling was performed 63 days after the first vaccine or placebo injection. Method: immunoSEQ multiplex PCR; TCRdb's copy keeps in-frame clones and lacks some. The sample contains around 300,000 clones, 75% to 90% of which appear only once.

The V and J genes are TRBV28 and TRBJ1-2, with D maybe TRBD1 (5 bases). This material consisted of peripheral blood, taken in a trial of Ad26.COV2.S vaccine versus placebo. The source is a person between 18 and 59 years old who received the Ad26.COV2.S COVID-19 vaccine or a placebo. The CDR3 DNA reads as TGTGCCAGCAGTTTACTGGGGCCGTCTTCCCGAGGCTATGGCTACACCTTC. Translated, it gives CASSLLGPSSRGYGYTF.